Here is one T cell receptor (beta chain) with its context. The data were taken from a study of T cell responses to AZD1222 COVID-19 vaccine. The repertoire was sequenced with immunoSEQ multiplex PCR; TCRdb's copy has only in-frame clones and lacks some. The sample holds some 170,000 clones; roughly nine tenths are singletons and the top ten take 1.5% to 2%. Trimming removed 5 bases from V and 4 bases from J, with 9 bases in between. There are 13 residues in the CDR3. This receptor was obtained from an adult in good health. The source material was peripheral blood, sampled on day 0 of AZD1222 vaccination. The chain combines TRBV12-3 or TRBV12-4 with TRBJ1-5, with D unresolved. This chain's CDR3 is CASSPRQNQPQHF. The CDR3 nucleotides are TGTGCCAGCAGTCCCCGCCAAAATCAGCCCCAGCATTTT.